This is a list of T cell receptor beta chains from one sample in a study of blood T cell repertoires in COVID-19. Profiling relied on immunoSEQ multiplex PCR, and the TCRdb table lists in-frame clones only, not all of them. The table has around 260,000 clones, 91% seen once. The material sequenced was peripheral blood. The receptors were sampled from a person aged 18 to 30 with COVID-19, enrolled during active disease. Both conserved end residues are part of each CDR3. Fields, in order: clone size, V gene, J gene, D gene, CDR3 protein. The D gene is left open where the match is weak. Size is omitted from some rows. Given values are once, few, many or a class for expanded clones.

clone size: .; V gene: TRBV2; J gene: TRBJ1-2; D gene: TRBD1; CDR3 protein: CASNDDRARGYTF
clone size: .; V gene: TRBV19; J gene: TRBJ2-1; D gene: TRBD2; CDR3 protein: CASSGAGGGLNEQFF
clone size: .; V gene: TRBV2; J gene: TRBJ1-5; D gene: TRBD1; CDR3 protein: CASSIYRGSNQPQHF
clone size: few; V gene: TRBV10-1; J gene: TRBJ2-7; D gene: .; CDR3 protein: CASSEKLPSGEQYF
clone size: .; V gene: TRBV5-1; J gene: TRBJ2-1; D gene: .; CDR3 protein: CASSTGNRADEQFF
clone size: .; V gene: TRBV2; J gene: TRBJ1-2; D gene: .; CDR3 protein: CASSVQIFGYTF
clone size: .; V gene: TRBV2; J gene: TRBJ2-1; D gene: .; CDR3 protein: CASNPGFEQFF
clone size: once; V gene: TRBV28; J gene: TRBJ2-7; D gene: .; CDR3 protein: CASSLGPGTNYEQYF
clone size: .; V gene: TRBV5-1; J gene: TRBJ1-5; D gene: TRBD1; CDR3 protein: CASSYPDRENQPQHF
clone size: .; V gene: TRBV18; J gene: TRBJ1-1; D gene: .; CDR3 protein: CASSPGPYAEAFF
clone size: .; V gene: TRBV9; J gene: TRBJ2-7; D gene: TRBD1; CDR3 protein: CASSIGTGGSSSYEQYF
clone size: .; V gene: TRBV6-5; J gene: TRBJ1-3; D gene: .; CDR3 protein: CASSYSSPGNTIYF
clone size: .; V gene: TRBV12-3/TRBV12-4; J gene: TRBJ2-2; D gene: .; CDR3 protein: CASSFGSTGELFF
clone size: .; V gene: TRBV6-5; J gene: TRBJ2-5; D gene: TRBD2; CDR3 protein: CASSYVLAGAQETQYF
clone size: .; V gene: TRBV7-2; J gene: TRBJ2-3; D gene: .; CDR3 protein: CASSLGQISTDTQYF
clone size: .; V gene: TRBV24-1; J gene: TRBJ2-1; D gene: TRBD2; CDR3 protein: CATSDSTGTSGRHEQFF
clone size: .; V gene: TRBV4-1; J gene: TRBJ2-2; D gene: TRBD1; CDR3 protein: CASSQGTGTVLTGELFF
clone size: once; V gene: TRBV7-8; J gene: TRBJ1-1; D gene: TRBD1; CDR3 protein: CASSPGDSMNTEAFF
clone size: .; V gene: TRBV19; J gene: TRBJ2-5; D gene: .; CDR3 protein: CASSGYQETQYF
clone size: .; V gene: TRBV5-1; J gene: TRBJ2-2; D gene: TRBD2; CDR3 protein: CASSPTSIASGMNTGELFF
clone size: .; V gene: TRBV19; J gene: TRBJ2-5; D gene: TRBD1; CDR3 protein: CASSMWGTGGVETQYF
clone size: once; V gene: TRBV7-2; J gene: TRBJ1-5; D gene: .; CDR3 protein: CASSPYTAGPQHF
clone size: .; V gene: TRBV27; J gene: TRBJ2-1; D gene: TRBD2; CDR3 protein: CASSLGGGPHNEQFF
clone size: .; V gene: TRBV6-5; J gene: TRBJ1-1; D gene: .; CDR3 protein: CASSYRGGTEAFF
clone size: .; V gene: TRBV27; J gene: TRBJ2-3; D gene: TRBD2; CDR3 protein: CASTLGTSAIDTQYF
clone size: .; V gene: TRBV5-1; J gene: TRBJ2-5; D gene: .; CDR3 protein: CASSFSEQETQYF
clone size: .; V gene: TRBV30; J gene: TRBJ2-1; D gene: TRBD2; CDR3 protein: CAWSVREAGYNEQFF
clone size: .; V gene: TRBV24-1; J gene: TRBJ2-3; D gene: .; CDR3 protein: CATSPGVGRDTQYF
clone size: .; V gene: TRBV10-3; J gene: TRBJ2-5; D gene: TRBD1; CDR3 protein: CATGQAPSETQYF
clone size: once; V gene: TRBV5-1; J gene: TRBJ2-1; D gene: .; CDR3 protein: CASSLVPTNEQFF
clone size: .; V gene: TRBV27; J gene: TRBJ2-7; D gene: .; CDR3 protein: CASSFGSPYEQYF
clone size: .; V gene: TRBV27; J gene: TRBJ2-7; D gene: TRBD1; CDR3 protein: CASSFRDRGHEQYF
clone size: .; V gene: TRBV28; J gene: TRBJ1-5; D gene: .; CDR3 protein: CASSLWGRPDQPQHF
clone size: .; V gene: TRBV28; J gene: TRBJ2-7; D gene: TRBD2; CDR3 protein: CASNLAGGMNEQYF
clone size: .; V gene: TRBV13; J gene: TRBJ2-2; D gene: .; CDR3 protein: CASSLGWGRRDTGELFF
clone size: .; V gene: TRBV6-5; J gene: TRBJ2-1; D gene: .; CDR3 protein: CASSYSIQPPGNEQFF